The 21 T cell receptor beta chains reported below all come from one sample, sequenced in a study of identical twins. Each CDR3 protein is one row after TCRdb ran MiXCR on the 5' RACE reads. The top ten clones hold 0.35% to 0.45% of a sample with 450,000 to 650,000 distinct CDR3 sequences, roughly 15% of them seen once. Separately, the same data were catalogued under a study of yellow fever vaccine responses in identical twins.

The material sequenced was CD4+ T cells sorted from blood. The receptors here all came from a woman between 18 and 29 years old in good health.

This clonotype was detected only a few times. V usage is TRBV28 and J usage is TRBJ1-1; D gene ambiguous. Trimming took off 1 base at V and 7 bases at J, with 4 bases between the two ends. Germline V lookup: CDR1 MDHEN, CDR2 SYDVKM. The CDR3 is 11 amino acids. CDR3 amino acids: CASSLFDEAFF. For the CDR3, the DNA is TGTGCCAGCAGTTTATTTGATGAAGCTTTCTTT. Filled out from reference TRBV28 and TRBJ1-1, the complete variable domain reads DVKVTQSSRYLVKRTGEKVFLECVQDMDHENMFWYRQDPGLGLRLIYFSYDVKMKEKGDIPEGYSVSREKKERFSLILESASTNQTSMYLCASSLFDEAFFGQGTRLTVV.

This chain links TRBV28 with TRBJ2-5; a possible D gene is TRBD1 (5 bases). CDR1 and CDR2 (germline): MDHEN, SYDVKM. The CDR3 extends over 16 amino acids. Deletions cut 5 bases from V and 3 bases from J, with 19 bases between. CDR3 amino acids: CASSPLGAAKEETQYF. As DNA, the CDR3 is TGTGCCAGCAGTCCCCTTGGGGCGGCTAAAGAAGAGACCCAGTACTTC.

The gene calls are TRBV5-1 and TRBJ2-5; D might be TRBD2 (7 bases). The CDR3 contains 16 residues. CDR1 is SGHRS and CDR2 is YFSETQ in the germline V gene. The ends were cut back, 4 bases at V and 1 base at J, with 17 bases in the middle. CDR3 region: CASSMGASGSQETQYF. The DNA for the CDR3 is TGCGCCAGCAGCATGGGGGCTAGCGGATCCCAAGAGACCCAGTACTTC.

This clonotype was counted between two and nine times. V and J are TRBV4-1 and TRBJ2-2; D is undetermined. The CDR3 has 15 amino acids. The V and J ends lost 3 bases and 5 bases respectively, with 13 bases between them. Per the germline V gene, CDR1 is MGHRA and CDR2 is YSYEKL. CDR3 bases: TGCGCCAGCAGCCAGCTCGAAGTAGGGACCGGGGAGCTGTTTTTT. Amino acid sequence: CASSQLEVGTGELFF.

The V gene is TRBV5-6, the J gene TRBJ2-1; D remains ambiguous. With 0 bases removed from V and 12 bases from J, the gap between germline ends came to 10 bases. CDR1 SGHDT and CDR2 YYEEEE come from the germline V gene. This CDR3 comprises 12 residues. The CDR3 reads CASSLVGPRQFF. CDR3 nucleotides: TGTGCCAGCAGCTTGGTAGGGCCCAGGCAGTTCTTC. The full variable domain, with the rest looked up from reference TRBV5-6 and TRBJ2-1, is DAGVTQSPTHLIKTRGQQVTLRCSPKSGHDTVSWYQQALGQGPQFIFQYYEEEERQRGNFPDRFSGHQFPNYSSELNVNALLLGDSALYLCASSLVGPRQFFGPGTRLTVL.

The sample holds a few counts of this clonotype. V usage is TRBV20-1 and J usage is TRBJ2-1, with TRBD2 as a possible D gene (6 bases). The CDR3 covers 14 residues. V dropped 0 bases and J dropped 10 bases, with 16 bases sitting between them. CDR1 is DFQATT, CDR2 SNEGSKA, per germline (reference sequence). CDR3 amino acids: CSARDRAGRWEQFF. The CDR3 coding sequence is TGCAGTGCTAGAGATCGTGCGGGGAGGTGGGAGCAGTTCTTC.

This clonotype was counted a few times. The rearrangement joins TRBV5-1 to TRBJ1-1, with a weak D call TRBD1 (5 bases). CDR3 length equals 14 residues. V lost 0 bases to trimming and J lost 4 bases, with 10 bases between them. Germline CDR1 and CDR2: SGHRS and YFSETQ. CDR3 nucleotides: TGCGCCAGCAGCTTGGTTGGGGCTCCCACTGAAGCTTTCTTT. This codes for CASSLVGAPTEAFF. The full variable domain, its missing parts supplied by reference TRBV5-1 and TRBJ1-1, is KAGVTQTPRYLIKTRGQQVTLSCSPISGHRSVSWYQQTPGQGLQFLFEYFSETQRNKGNFPGRFSGRQFSNSRSEMNVSTLELGDSALYLCASSLVGAPTEAFFGQGTRLTVV.

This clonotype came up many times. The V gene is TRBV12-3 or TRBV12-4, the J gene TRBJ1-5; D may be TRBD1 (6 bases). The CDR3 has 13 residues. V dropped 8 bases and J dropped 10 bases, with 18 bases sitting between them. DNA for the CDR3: TGTGCCAGCGCCCGGGGGGCCACGAGCCCCCAGCATTTT. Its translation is CASARGATSPQHF.

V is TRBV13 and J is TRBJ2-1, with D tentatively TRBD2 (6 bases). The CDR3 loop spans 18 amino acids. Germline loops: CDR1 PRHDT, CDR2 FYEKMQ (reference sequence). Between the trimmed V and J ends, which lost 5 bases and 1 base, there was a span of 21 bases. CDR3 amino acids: CASSPTSLIGVSYNEQFF. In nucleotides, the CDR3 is TGTGCCAGCAGCCCAACTAGCCTAATCGGGGTTTCCTACAATGAGCAGTTCTTC.

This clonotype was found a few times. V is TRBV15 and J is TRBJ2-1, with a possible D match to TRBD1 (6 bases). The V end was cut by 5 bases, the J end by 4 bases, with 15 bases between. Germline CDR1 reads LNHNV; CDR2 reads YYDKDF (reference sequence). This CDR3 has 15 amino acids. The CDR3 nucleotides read TGTGCCACCAGCCCGCAGGGACACCCTTACAATGAGCAGTTCTTC. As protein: CATSPQGHPYNEQFF.

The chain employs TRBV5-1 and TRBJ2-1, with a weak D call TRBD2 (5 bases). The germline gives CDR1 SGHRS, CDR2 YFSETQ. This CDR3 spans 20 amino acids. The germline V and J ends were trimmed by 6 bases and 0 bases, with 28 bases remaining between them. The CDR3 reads CASMKAGVVGPPYSYNEQFF. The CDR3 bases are TGCGCCAGCATGAAGGCGGGTGTAGTTGGTCCCCCCTACTCCTACAATGAGCAGTTCTTC.

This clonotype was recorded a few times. CDR3 protein: CASSLSGLALTGELFF. Written as DNA, the CDR3 is TGTGCCAGCAGTTTATCGGGACTAGCCCTCACCGGGGAGCTGTTTTTT. The chain uses TRBV27 and TRBJ2-2; TRBD2 aligns across 9 bases. Trimming took 0 bases from V and 4 from J; bases not matched to a gene: 3. The CDR3 runs 16 residues. Germline-derived CDR1 and CDR2 are MNHEY and SMNVEV (reference sequence).

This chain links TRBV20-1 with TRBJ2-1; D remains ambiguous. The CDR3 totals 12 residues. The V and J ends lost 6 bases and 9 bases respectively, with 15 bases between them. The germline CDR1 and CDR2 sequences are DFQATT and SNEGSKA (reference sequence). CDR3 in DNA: TGCAGTGCACCCAACGCCCGCTCTGAGCAGTTCTTC. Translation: CSAPNARSEQFF.

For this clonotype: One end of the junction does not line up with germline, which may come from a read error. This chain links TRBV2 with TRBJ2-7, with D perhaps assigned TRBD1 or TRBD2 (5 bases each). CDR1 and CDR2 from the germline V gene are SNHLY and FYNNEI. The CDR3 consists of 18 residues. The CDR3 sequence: CAISFQGVTASGVYEQYF. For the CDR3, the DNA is TGTGCCATCAGTTTCCAGGGAGTCACCGCCTCTGGGGTTTACGAGCAGTACTTC.

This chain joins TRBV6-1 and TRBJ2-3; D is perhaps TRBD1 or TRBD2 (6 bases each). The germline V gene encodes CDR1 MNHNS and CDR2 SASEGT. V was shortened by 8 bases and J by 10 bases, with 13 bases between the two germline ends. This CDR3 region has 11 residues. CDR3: CASGGPVAQYF. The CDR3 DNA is TGTGCCAGCGGGGGGCCCGTGGCGCAGTATTTT.

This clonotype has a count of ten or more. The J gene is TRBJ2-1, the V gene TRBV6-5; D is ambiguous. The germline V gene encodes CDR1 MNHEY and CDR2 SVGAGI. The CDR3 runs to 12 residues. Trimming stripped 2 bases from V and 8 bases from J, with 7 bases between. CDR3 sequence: CASSYLIDEQFF. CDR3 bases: TGTGCCAGCAGTTACCTCATCGATGAGCAGTTCTTC.

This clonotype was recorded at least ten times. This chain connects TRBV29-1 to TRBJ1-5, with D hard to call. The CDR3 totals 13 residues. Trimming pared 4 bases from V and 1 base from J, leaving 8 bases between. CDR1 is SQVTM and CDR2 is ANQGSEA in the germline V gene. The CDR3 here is CSVASGSNQPQHF. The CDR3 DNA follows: TGCAGCGTTGCATCCGGGAGCAATCAGCCCCAGCATTTT.

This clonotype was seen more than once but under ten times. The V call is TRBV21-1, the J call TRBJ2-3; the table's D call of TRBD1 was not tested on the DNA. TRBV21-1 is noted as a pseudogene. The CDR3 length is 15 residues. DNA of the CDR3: TGTGCCAGCAGCCCCGGGACAGAACGATCAGATACGCAGTATTTT. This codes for CASSPGTERSDTQYF.

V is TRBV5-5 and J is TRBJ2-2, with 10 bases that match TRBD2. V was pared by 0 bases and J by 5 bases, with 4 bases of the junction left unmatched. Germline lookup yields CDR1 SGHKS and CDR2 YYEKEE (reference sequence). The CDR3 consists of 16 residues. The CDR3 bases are TGTGCCAGCAGCTTGGAGGGACTAGCGAGGACCGGGGAGCTGTTTTTT. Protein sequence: CASSLEGLARTGELFF. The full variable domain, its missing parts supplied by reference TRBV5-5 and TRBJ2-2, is DAGVTQSPTHLIKTRGQQVTLRCSPISGHKSVSWYQQVLGQGPQFIFQYYEKEERGRGNFPDRFSARQFPNYSSELNVNALLLGDSALYLCASSLEGLARTGELFFGEGSRLTVL.

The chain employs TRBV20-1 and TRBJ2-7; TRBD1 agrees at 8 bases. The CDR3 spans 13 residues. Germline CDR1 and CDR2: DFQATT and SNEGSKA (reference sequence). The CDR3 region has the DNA TGCAGCGCCCCGGGACAGGTAAAATACGAGCAGTACTTC. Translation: CSAPGQVKYEQYF.

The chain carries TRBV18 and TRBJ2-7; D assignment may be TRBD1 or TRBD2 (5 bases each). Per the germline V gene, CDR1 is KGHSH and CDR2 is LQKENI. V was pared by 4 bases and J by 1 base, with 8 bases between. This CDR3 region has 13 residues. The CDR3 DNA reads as TGTGCCAGCTCACAGGGACCATCCTACGAGCAGTACGTC. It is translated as CASSQGPSYEQYV.